The subject of this entry is one T cell receptor beta chain. Its antigen remains unknown. V was pared by 5 bases and J by 15 bases, with 8 bases of the junction left unmatched. CDR1 is SNHLY and CDR2 is FYNNEI in the germline V gene. CDR3 length: 14 residues. The sample originates from a study of OX40 agonist ivuxolimab in advanced cancers. Turning to the study itself: Patients were 65% to 85% male with ages roughly 23 to 79, mean about 60.

The method was immunoSEQ multiplex PCR; TCRdb's version includes in-frame clones alone and lacks a portion of them. The sample has 75,000 to 95,000 clones; around 92% are singletons. Regarding the study as a whole: Some nonresponders also had low normalized T-cell clonal expansion.

The chain couples TRBV2 to TRBJ2-1, with TRBD2 identical over 15 bases. Sequenced material: CD4+ or CD8+ T cells sorted from blood, taken in a trial of the OX40 agonist ivuxolimab. The clonotype was recovered from an adult with an advanced solid tumor such as melanoma, head and neck, liver or kidney cancer. The CDR3 coding sequence is TGTGCCAGCAGTATGCCGGGACTAGCGGGAGGAGGGTTCTTC. This gives the protein CASSMPGLAGGGFF. Combining the CDR3 with reference TRBV2 and TRBJ2-1 gives the whole variable domain EPEVTQTPSHQVTQMGQEVILRCVPISNHLYFYWYRQILGQKVEFLVSFYNNEISEKSEIFDDQFSVERPDGSNFTLKIRSTKLEDSAMYFCASSMPGLAGGGFFGPGTRLTVL.